Detailed here is one TCR beta chain. Antigen: not known. V lost 4 bases to trimming and J lost 8 bases; unmatched junction nucleotides: 7. CDR1 and CDR2 from the germline V gene are SEHNR and FQNEAQ (reference sequence). This CDR3 region has 15 residues. The data belong to a study of cytomegalovirus exposure and HLA in healthy donors. General observations from the study: In vitro assays verified that a few CMV-associated chains recognized CMV antigens specifically. Previously analyzed data showed that most TCR beta V segments were productive at a frequency of about 87% or about 30%.

13 Jbeta primers and 60 Vbeta primers were used for the PCR. This table comes from immunoSEQ multiplex PCR, and its TCRdb copy is limited to in-frame clones, with some not included. The sample carries roughly 140,000 clones, about 79% recorded once. The chain is built from TRBV7-9 and TRBJ2-1; TRBD1 matches at 11 bases. The receptor's source is a male donor in good health and CMV-seronegative. The sequenced material came from PBMCs. CDR3 DNA: TGTGCCAGCAGCTCTTTGGACAGGGGGCAGGATGAGCAGTTCTTC. This gives the protein CASSSLDRGQDEQFF.